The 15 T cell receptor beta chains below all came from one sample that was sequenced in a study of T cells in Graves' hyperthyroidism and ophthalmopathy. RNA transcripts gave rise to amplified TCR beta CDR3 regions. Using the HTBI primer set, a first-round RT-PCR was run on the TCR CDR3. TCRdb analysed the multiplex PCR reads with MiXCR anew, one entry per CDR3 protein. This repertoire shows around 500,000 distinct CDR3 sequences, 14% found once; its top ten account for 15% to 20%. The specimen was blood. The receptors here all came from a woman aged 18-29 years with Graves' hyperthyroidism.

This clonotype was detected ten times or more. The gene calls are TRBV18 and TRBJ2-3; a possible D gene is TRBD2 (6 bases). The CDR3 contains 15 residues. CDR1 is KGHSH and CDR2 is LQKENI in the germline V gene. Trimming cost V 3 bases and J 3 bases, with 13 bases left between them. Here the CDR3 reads CASSPSSALTDTQYF. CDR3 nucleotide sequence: TGTGCCAGCTCACCCTCTAGCGCCTTAACAGATACGCAGTATTTT.

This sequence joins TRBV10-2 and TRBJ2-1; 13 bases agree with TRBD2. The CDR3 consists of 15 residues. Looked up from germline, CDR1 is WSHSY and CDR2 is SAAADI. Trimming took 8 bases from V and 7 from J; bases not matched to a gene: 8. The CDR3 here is CASGVGGLAGNEQFF. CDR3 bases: TGCGCCAGCGGGGTCGGGGGACTAGCGGGGAATGAGCAGTTCTTC.

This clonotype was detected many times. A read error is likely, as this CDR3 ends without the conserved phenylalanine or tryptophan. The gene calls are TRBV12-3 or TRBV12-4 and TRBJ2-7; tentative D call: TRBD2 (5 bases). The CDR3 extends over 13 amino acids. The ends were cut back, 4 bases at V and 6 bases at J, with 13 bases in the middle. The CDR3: CASSSLGLGEQYL. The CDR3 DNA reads TGTGCCAGCAGTTCCCTCGGACTGGGCGAGCAGTACCTC.

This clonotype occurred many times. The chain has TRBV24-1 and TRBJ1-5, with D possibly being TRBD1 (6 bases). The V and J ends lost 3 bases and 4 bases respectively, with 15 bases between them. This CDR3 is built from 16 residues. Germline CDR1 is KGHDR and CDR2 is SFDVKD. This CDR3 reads CATSDGRGGPNQPQHF. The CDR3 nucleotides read TGTGCCACCAGTGATGGCCGGGGGGGCCCTAATCAGCCCCAGCATTTT.

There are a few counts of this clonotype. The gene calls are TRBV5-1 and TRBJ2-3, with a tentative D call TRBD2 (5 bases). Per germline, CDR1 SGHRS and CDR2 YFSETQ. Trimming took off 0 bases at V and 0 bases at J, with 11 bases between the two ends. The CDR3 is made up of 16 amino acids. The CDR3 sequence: CASSLVPTGSTDTQYF. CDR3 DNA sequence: TGCGCCAGCAGCTTGGTACCTACGGGAAGCACAGATACGCAGTATTTT.

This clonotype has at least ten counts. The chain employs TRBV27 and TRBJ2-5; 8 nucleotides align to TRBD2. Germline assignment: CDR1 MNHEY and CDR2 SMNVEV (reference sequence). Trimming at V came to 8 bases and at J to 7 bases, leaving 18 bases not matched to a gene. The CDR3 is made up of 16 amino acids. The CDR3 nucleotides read TGTGCCAGCCAGTTTAGCGGGACTCCCGCGGCGGGGACCCAGTACTTC. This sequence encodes CASQFSGTPAAGTQYF.

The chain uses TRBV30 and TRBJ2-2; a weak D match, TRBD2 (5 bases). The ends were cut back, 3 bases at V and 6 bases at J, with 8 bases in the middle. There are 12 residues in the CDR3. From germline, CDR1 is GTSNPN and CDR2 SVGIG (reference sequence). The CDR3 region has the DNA TGTGCCTGGAGCCGGGGATCCGGGGAGCTGTTTTTT. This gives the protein CAWSRGSGELFF.

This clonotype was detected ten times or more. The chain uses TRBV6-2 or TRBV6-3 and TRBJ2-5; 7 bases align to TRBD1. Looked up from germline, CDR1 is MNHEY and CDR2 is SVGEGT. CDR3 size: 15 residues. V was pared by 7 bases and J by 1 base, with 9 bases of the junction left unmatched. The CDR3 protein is CASTPRDSSQETQYF. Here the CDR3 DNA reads TGTGCCAGCACCCCTCGGGACAGCAGCCAAGAGACCCAGTACTTC.

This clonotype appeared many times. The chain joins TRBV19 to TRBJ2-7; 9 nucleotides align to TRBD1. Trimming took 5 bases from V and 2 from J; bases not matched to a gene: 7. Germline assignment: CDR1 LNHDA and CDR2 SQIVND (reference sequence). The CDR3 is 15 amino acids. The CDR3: CASSLAGTGTYEQYF. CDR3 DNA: TGTGCCAGTAGTCTGGCCGGGACAGGGACCTACGAGCAGTACTTC.

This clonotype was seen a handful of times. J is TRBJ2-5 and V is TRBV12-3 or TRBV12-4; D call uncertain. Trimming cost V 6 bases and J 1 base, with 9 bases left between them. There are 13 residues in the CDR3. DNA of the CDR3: TGTGCCAGCAGGGGTTTGGGCCAAGAGACCCAGTACTTC. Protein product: CASRGLGQETQYF.

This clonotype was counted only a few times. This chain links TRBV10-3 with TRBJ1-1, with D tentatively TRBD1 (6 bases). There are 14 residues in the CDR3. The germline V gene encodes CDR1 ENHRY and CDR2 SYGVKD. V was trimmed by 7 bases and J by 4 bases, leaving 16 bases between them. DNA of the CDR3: TGTGCCATCAAACCCACAGGGATGGGCACTGAAGCTTTCTTT. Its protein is CAIKPTGMGTEAFF.

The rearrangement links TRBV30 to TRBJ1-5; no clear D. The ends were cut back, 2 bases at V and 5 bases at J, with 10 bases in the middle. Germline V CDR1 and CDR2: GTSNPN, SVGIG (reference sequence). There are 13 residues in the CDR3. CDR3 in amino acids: CAWSYRTDQPQHF. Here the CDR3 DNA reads TGTGCCTGGAGTTATAGAACGGATCAGCCCCAGCATTTT. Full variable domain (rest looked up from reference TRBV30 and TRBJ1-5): SQTIHQWPATLVQPVGSPLSLECTVEGTSNPNLYWYRQAAGRGLQLLFYSVGIGQISSEVPQNLSASRPQDRQFILSSKKLLLSDSGFYLCAWSYRTDQPQHFGDGTRLSIL.

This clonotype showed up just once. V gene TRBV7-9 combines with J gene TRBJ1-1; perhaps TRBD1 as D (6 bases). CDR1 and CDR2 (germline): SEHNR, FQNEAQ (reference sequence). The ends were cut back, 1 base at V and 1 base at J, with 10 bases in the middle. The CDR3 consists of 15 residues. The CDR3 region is CASSLVPQGNTEAFF. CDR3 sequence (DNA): TGTGCCAGCAGCTTAGTTCCACAGGGGAACACTGAAGCTTTCTTT. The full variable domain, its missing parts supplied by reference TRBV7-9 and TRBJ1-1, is DTGVSQNPRHKITKRGQNVTFRCDPISEHNRLYWYRQTLGQGPEFLTYFQNEAQLEKSRLLSDRFSAERPKGSFSTLEIQRTEQGDSAMYLCASSLVPQGNTEAFFGQGTRLTVV.

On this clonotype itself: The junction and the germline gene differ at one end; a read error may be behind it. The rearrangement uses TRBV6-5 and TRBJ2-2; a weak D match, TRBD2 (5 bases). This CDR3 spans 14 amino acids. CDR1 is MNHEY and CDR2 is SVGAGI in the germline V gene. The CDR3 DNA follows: TGTGCCAGCAGTTACTCAAGCGGCACCGGGGAGCTGTCTTTT. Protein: CASSYSSGTGELSF.

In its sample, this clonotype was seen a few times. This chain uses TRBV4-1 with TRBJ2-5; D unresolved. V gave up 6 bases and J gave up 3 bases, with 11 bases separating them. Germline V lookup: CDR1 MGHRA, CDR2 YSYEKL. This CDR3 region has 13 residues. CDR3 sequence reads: CASRQIGEETQYF. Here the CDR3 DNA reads TGCGCCAGCAGGCAAATAGGAGAAGAGACCCAGTACTTC.